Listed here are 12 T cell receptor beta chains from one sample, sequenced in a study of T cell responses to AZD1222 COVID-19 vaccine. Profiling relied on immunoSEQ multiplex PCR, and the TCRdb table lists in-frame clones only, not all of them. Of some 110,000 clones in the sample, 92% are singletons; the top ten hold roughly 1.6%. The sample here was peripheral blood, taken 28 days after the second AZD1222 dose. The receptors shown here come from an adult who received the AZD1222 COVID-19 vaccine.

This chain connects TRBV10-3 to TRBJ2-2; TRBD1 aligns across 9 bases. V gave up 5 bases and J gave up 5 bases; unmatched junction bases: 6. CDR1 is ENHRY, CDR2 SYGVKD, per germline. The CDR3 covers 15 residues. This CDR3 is CAISSPGTGTGELFF. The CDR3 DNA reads TGTGCCATCAGTTCACCCGGGACAGGGACCGGGGAGCTGTTTTTT.

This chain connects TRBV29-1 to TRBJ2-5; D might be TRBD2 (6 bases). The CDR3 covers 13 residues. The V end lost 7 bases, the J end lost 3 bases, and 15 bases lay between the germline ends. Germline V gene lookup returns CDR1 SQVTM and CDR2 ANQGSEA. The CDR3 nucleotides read TGCAGCGCAACGCGACTAGTAGAAGAGACCCAGTACTTC. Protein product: CSATRLVEETQYF.

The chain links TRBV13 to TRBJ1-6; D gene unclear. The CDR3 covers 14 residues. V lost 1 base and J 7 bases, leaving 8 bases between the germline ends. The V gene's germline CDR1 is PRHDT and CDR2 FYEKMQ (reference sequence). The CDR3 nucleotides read TGTGCCAGCAGCTTAGTAAGTCAAAATTCACCCCTCCACTTT. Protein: CASSLVSQNSPLHF.

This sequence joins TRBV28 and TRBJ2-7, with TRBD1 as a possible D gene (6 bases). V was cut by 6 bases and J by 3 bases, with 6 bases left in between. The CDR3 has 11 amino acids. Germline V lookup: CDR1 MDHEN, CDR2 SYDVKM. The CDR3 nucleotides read TGTGCCAGCAGCAGGGGCTACGAGCAGTACTTC. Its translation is CASSRGYEQYF.

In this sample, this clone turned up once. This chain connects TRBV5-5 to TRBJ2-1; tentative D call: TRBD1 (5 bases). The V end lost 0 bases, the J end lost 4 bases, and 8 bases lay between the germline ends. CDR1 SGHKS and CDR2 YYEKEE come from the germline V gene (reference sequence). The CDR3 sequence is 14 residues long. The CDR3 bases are TGTGCCAGCAGCTTGGGACAGACATACAATGAGCAGTTCTTC. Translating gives CASSLGQTYNEQFF.

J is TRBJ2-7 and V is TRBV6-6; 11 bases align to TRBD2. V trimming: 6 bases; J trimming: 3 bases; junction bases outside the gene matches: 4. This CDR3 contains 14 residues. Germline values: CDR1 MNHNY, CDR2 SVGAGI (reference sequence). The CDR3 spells CASSLLAGVYEQYF. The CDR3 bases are TGTGCCAGCAGCCTACTAGCGGGAGTCTACGAGCAGTACTTC.

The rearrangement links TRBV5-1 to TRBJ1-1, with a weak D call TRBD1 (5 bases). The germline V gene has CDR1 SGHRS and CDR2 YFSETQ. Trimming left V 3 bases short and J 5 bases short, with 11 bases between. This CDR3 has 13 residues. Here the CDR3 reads CASSWTLETEAFF. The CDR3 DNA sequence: TGCGCCAGCAGCTGGACACTTGAGACTGAAGCTTTCTTT.

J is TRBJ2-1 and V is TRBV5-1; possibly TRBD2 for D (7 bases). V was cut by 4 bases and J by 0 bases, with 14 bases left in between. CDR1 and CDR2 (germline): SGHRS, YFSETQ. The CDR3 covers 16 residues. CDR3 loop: CASSPGGGGSYNEQFF. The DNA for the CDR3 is TGCGCCAGCAGCCCCGGAGGGGGGGGCTCCTACAATGAGCAGTTCTTC.

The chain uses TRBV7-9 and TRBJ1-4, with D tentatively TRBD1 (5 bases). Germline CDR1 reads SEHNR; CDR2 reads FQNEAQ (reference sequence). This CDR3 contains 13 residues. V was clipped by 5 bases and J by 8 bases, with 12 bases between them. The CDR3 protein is CASSSPGGEKLFF. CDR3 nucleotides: TGTGCCAGCAGCAGTCCCGGGGGGGAAAAACTGTTTTTT.

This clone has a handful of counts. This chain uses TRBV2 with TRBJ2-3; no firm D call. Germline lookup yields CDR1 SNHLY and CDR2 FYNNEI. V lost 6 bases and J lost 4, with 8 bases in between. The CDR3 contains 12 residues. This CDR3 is CASRTEADTQYF. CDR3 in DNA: TGTGCCAGCAGGACCGAGGCAGATACGCAGTATTTT.

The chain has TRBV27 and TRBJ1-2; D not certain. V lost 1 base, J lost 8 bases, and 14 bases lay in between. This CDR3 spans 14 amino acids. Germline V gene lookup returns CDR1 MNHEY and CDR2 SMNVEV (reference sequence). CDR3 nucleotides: TGTGCCAGCAGTTTATATGAGGGTGGTCGGGGCTACACCTTC. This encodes CASSLYEGGRGYTF.

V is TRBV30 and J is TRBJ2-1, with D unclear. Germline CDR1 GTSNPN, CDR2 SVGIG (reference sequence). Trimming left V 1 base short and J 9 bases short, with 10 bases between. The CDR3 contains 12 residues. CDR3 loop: CAWSAGPSEQFF. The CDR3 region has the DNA TGTGCCTGGAGTGCTGGACCGAGTGAGCAGTTCTTC.